Only a few counts were recorded for the clone carrying this T cell receptor (beta chain). Its specificity is unknown. This sample is drawn from a study of OX40 agonist ivuxolimab in advanced cancers. Trimming removed 7 bases from V and 4 bases from J, with 14 bases in between. The V gene's germline CDR1 is LNHDA and CDR2 SQIVND (reference sequence). The CDR3 sequence is 14 residues long. Using immunoSEQ multiplex PCR, the repertoire was profiled, and TCRdb retains in-frame clones only, with some absent. The table shows fewer than 90,000 clones, with over 75% occurring only once. Broader study findings: The study did not work out the antigen specificity of the expanded peripheral T cells.

This TCR was sampled from an adult with an advanced solid tumor such as melanoma, head and neck, liver or kidney cancer. The material was CD4+ or CD8+ T cells sorted from blood, obtained in a trial of the OX40 agonist ivuxolimab. This rearrangement joins TRBV19 to TRBJ1-5, with TRBD1 as a possible D gene (6 bases). This chain's CDR3 is CASKDSVGNQPQHF. CDR3 nucleotide sequence: TGTGCCAGTAAGGACAGCGTGGGGAATCAGCCCCAGCATTTT.